One sample yielded the 7 T cell receptor beta chains listed below, sequenced in a study of B cell selection in AIRE deficiency. The sorted conventional CD4 T cells were gated as CD4+CD127+. Profiled with immunoSEQ multiplex PCR; TCRdb holds only in-frame clones, not every one. The repertoire holds 20,000 to 25,000 clones, approximately 97% seen once, with about 0.2% in the top ten. Sequenced material: conventional CD4+ T cells sorted from PBMCs. The receptor source for this set is a human donor with AIRE deficiency.

This chain links TRBV6-5 with TRBJ2-7; 9 nucleotides agree with TRBD1. Germline values: CDR1 MNHEY, CDR2 SVGAGI. The CDR3 is 14 residues long. With 5 bases clipped from V and 3 bases from J, the junction kept 5 bases outside the gene matches. The DNA of the CDR3 is TGTGCCAGCAGTAGGGACAGGGACGACTACGAGCAGTACTTC. Translation gives CASSRDRDDYEQYF.

V gene TRBV7-9 combines with J gene TRBJ1-2; weak D call: TRBD1 (5 bases). The CDR3 sequence is 15 residues long. The V gene's germline CDR1 is SEHNR and CDR2 FQNEAQ (reference sequence). Trimming took off 5 bases at V and 3 bases at J, with 16 bases between the two ends. The CDR3 here is CASSLSRQLYYGYTF. CDR3 in DNA: TGTGCCAGCAGCCTATCCCGACAGCTTTACTATGGCTACACCTTC.

The rearrangement uses TRBV2 and TRBJ2-5; 12 bases are shared with TRBD2. Germline CDR1 is SNHLY and CDR2 is FYNNEI. With 3 bases clipped from V and 4 bases from J, the junction kept 0 bases outside the gene matches. CDR3 length equals 14 residues. In DNA form, the CDR3 reads TGTGCCAGCAGTGAGGGACTAGCGGGAGAGACCCAGTACTTC. Its protein product is CASSEGLAGETQYF.

V gene TRBV13 combines with J gene TRBJ1-2, with a weak D call TRBD1 (5 bases). CDR3 length: 12 residues. V dropped 5 bases and J dropped 7 bases, with 11 bases sitting between them. Germline CDR1 and CDR2: PRHDT and FYEKMQ (reference sequence). CDR3 protein: CASSLGEAGYTF. CDR3 in DNA: TGTGCCAGCAGCCTGGGGGAGGCTGGCTACACCTTC.

This sequence joins TRBV2 and TRBJ1-1, with D hard to call. The ends were cut back, 4 bases at V and 1 base at J, with 19 bases in the middle. This CDR3 is built from 17 residues. Germline CDR1 SNHLY, CDR2 FYNNEI. The CDR3 DNA is TGTGCCAGCAGTGTAAGGGTATTCGGGATCGGGAACACTGAAGCTTTCTTT. Encoded protein: CASSVRVFGIGNTEAFF.

This clone appeared a single time. Its ends do not fully match the called genes, so a read error is possible. The rearrangement uses TRBV5-4 and TRBJ2-5; D may correspond to TRBD1 or TRBD2 (5 bases each). Germline V lookup: CDR1 SGHNT, CDR2 YYREEE (reference sequence). CDR3 length: 14 amino acids. This CDR3 is CASSLLGTQGTQYF. The DNA for the CDR3 is TGTGCCAGCAGCTTGTTGGGGACCCAAGGGACCCAGTACTTC. Looking up the rest from reference TRBV5-4 and TRBJ2-5 gives the full variable domain: ETGVTQSPTHLIKTRGQQVTLRCSSQSGHNTVSWYQQALGQGPQFIFQYYREEENGRGNFPPRFSGLQFPNYSSELNVNALELDDSALYLCASSLLGTQGTQYFGPGTRLLVL.

About this clone itself: One end of the junction varies from germline; a read error may be responsible. V is TRBV5-4 and J is TRBJ1-2; no clear D gene. Germline values: CDR1 SGHNT, CDR2 YYREEE (reference sequence). This CDR3 comprises 13 residues. This CDR3 is CASSLAGSPQLYF. For the CDR3, the DNA is TGTGCCAGCAGCTTGGCCGGCAGCCCACAGCTATATTTC. The variable domain in full, completed from reference TRBV5-4 and TRBJ1-2, reads ETGVTQSPTHLIKTRGQQVTLRCSSQSGHNTVSWYQQALGQGPQFIFQYYREEENGRGNFPPRFSGLQFPNYSSELNVNALELDDSALYLCASSLAGSPQLYFGSGTRLTVV.